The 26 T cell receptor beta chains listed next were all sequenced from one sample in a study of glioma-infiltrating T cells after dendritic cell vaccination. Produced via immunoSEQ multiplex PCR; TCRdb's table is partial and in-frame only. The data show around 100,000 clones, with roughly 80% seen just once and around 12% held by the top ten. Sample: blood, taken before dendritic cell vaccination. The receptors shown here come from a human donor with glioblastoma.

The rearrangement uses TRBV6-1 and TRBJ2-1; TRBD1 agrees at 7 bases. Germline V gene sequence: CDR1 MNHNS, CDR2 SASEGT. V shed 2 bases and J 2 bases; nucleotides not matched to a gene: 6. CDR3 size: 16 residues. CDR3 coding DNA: TGTGCCAGCAGTGAACTTTGGGACAGCGCCTACAATGAGCAGTTCTTC. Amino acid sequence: CASSELWDSAYNEQFF.

The CDR3 DNA reads as TGTGCCAGCAGGAGGGAACAGGGGATATACAATGAGCAGTTCTTC. Protein sequence: CASRREQGIYNEQFF. The rearrangement joins TRBV11-2 to TRBJ2-1; TRBD1 matches at 7 bases. Losses at the gene ends were 6 bases for V and 4 bases for J; bases not matched to a gene: 9. CDR1 SGHAT and CDR2 FQNNGV come from the germline V gene. The CDR3 spans 15 residues.

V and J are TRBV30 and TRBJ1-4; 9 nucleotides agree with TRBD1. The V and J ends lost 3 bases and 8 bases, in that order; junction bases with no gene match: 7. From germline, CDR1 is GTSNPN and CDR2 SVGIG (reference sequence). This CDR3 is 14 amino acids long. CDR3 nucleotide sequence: TGTGCCTGGAGCGGGGACAGGGAAAGCGAAAAACTGTTTTTT. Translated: CAWSGDRESEKLFF.

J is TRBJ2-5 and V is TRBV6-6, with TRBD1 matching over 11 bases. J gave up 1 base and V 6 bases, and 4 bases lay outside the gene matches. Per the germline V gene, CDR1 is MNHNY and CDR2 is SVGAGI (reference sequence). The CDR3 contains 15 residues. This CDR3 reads CASSRGTGGQETQYF. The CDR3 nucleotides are TGTGCCAGCAGCCGGGGGACAGGGGGCCAAGAGACCCAGTACTTC.

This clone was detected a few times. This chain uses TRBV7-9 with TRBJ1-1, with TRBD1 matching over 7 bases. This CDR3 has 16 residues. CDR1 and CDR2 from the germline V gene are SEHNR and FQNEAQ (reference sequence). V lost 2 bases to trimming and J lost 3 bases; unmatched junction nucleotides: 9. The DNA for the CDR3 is TGTGCCAGCAGCTTATATGGGGGAGACAGGGACACTGAAGCTTTCTTT. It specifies CASSLYGGDRDTEAFF.

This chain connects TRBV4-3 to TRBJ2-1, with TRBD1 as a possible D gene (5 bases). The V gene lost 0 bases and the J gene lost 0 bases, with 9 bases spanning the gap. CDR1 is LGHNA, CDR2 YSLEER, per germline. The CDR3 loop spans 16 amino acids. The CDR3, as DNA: TGCGCCAGCAGCCAAGATTTTGGGGCCTCCTACAATGAGCAGTTCTTC. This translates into CASSQDFGASYNEQFF.

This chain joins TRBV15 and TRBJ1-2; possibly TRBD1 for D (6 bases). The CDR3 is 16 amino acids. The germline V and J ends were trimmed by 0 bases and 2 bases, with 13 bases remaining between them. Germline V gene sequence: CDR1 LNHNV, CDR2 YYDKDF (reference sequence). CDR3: CATSRDGAGANYGYTF. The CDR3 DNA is TGTGCCACCAGCAGAGATGGGGCAGGGGCCAACTATGGCTACACCTTC.

This chain's CDR3 is CASSEWAGDYNEQFF. As DNA, the CDR3 is TGTGCCAGCAGTGAGTGGGCCGGGGACTACAATGAGCAGTTCTTC. The genes are TRBV25-1 and TRBJ2-1; weak D call: TRBD2 (5 bases). With 3 bases removed from V and 3 bases from J, the gap between germline ends came to 12 bases. Germline V gives CDR1 MGHDK, CDR2 SYGVNS. The CDR3 sequence is 15 residues long.

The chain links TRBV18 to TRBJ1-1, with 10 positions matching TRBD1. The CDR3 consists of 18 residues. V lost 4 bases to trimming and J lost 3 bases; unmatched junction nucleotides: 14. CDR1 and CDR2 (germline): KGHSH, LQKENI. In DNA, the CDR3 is TGTGCCAGCTCACGGCGCGGCCTCAGACAGGGGGCAGACACTGAAGCTTTCTTT. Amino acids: CASSRRGLRQGADTEAFF.

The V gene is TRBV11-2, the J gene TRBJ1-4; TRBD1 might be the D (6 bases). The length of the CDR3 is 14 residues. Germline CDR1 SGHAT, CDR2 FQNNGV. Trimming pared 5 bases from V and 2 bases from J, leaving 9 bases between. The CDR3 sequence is CASSKGGTNEKLFF. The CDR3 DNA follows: TGTGCCAGCAGCAAGGGGGGGACTAATGAAAAACTGTTTTTT.

CDR3 region: CASSRETGQNTEAFF. The CDR3 DNA follows: TGTGCCAGCAGCCGAGAGACAGGGCAAAACACTGAAGCTTTCTTT. The V and J genes are TRBV4-2 and TRBJ1-1; 7 bases align to TRBD1. The CDR3 extends over 15 amino acids. Germline V lookup: CDR1 LGHNA, CDR2 YNFKEQ. The trim removed 4 bases at V and 2 bases at J, leaving 7 bases unmatched.

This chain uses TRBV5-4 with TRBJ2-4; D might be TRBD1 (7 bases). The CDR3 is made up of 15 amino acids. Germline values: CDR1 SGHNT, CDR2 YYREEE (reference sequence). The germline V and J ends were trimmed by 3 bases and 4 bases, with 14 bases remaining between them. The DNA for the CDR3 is TGTGCCAGCAGCTCCCAGGGGGAGGCTAAAAACATTCAGTACTTC. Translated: CASSSQGEAKNIQYF.

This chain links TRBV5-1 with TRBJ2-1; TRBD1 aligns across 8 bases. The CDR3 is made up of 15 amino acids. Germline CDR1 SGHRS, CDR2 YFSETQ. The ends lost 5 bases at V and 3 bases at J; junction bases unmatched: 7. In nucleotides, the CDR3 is TGCGCCAGCAGGGAGGGGACAGGATTCTACAATGAGCAGTTCTTC. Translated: CASREGTGFYNEQFF.

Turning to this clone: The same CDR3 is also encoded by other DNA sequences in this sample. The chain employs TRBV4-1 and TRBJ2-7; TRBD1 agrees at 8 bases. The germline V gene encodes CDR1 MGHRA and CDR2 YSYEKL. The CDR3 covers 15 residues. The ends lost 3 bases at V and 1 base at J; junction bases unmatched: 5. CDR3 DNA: TGCGCCAGCAGCCAGGAGGACAGGGATTCCTACGAGCAGTACTTC. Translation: CASSQEDRDSYEQYF.

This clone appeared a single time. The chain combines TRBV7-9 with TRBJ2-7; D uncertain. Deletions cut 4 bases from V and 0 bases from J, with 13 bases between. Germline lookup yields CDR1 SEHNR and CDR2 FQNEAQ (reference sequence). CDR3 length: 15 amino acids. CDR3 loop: CASSSGRVVSYEQYF. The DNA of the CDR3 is TGTGCCAGCAGCTCAGGTCGTGTTGTCTCCTACGAGCAGTACTTC.

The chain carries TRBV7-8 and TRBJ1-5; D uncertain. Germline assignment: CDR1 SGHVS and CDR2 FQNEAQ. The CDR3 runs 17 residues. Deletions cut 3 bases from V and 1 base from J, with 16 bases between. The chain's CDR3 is CASSFLGYRSSNQPQHF. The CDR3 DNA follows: TGTGCCAGCAGCTTTCTCGGGTATCGGTCGAGCAATCAGCCCCAGCATTTT.

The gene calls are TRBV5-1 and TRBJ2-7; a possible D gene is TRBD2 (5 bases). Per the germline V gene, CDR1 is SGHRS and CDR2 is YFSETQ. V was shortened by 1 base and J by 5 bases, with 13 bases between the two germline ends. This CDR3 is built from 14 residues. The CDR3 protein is CASSLPGITHEQYF. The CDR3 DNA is TGCGCCAGCAGCTTGCCGGGGATTACGCACGAGCAGTACTTC.

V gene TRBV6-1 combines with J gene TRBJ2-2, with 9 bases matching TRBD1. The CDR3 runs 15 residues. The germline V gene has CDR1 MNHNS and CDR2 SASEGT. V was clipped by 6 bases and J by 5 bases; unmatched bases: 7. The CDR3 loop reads CASRVGTGLTGELFF. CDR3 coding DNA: TGTGCCAGCAGGGTAGGGACAGGGCTAACCGGGGAGCTGTTTTTT.

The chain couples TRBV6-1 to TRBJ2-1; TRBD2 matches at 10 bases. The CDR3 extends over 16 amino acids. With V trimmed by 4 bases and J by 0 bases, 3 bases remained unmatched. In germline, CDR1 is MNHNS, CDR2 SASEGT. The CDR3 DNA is TGTGCCAGCAGTGCTAGCGGGGGACCCTCCTACAATGAGCAGTTCTTC. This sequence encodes CASSASGGPSYNEQFF.

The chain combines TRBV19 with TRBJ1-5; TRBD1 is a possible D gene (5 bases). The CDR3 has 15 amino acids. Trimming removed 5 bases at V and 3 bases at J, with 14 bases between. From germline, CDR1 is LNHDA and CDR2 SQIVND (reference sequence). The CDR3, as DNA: TGTGCCAGTAGTTCGGAAGGGGACTACAATCAGCCCCAGCATTTT. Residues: CASSSEGDYNQPQHF.

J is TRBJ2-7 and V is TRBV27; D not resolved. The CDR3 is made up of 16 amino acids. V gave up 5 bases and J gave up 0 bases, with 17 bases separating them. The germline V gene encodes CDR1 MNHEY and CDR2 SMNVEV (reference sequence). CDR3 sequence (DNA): TGTGCCAGCAGTCCCGGTGCGGTCCCGAGCTCCTACGAGCAGTACTTC. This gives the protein CASSPGAVPSSYEQYF.

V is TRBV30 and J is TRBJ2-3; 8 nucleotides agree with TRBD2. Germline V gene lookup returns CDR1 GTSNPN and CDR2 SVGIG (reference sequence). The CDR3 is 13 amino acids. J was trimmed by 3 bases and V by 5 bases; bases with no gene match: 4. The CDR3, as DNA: TGTGCCTGGCTTCGACTAGCGACAGATACGCAGTATTTT. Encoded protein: CAWLRLATDTQYF. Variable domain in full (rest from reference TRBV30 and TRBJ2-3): SQTIHQWPATLVQPVGSPLSLECTVEGTSNPNLYWYRQAAGRGLQLLFYSVGIGQISSEVPQNLSASRPQDRQFILSSKKLLLSDSGFYLCAWLRLATDTQYFGPGTRLTVL.

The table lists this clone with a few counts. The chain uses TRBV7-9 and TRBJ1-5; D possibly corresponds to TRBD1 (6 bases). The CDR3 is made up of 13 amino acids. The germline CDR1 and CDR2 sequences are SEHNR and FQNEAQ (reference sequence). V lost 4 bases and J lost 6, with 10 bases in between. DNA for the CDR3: TGTGCCAGCAGCTGGGGGGGGCGTCAGCCCCAGCATTTT. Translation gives CASSWGGRQPQHF.

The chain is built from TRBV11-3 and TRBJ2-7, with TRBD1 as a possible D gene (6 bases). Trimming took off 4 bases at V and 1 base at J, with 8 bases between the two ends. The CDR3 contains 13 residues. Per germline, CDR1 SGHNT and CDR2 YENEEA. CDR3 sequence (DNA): TGTGCCAGCAGCTGGGGACATTCCTACGAGCAGTACTTC. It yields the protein CASSWGHSYEQYF.

The CDR3 here is CASRPQQGANTEAFF. CDR3 DNA sequence: TGTGCCAGCCGACCCCAACAGGGGGCAAACACTGAAGCTTTCTTT. The rearrangement links TRBV27 to TRBJ1-1; 9 bases agree with TRBD1. The CDR3 spans 15 residues. CDR1 is MNHEY, CDR2 SMNVEV, per germline (reference sequence). J gave up 2 bases and V 8 bases, and 9 bases lay outside the gene matches.

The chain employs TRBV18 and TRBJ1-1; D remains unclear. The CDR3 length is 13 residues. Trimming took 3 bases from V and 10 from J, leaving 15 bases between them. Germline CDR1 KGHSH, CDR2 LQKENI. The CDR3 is CASSPLRDGGAFF. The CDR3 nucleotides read TGTGCCAGCTCACCTCTCAGAGATGGCGGAGCTTTCTTT.